The 19 T cell receptor beta chains reported below all come from one sample, sequenced in a study of shared clonotypes between healthy human individuals. Profiling relied on immunoSEQ multiplex PCR, and the TCRdb table lists in-frame clones only, not all of them. The data contain roughly 2.1 million clones, 85% to 95% of them singletons. Naive CD8 cells lacked CD45RO and underwent positive selection for CCR7, leaving out terminally differentiated effector memory CD45RA+ cells. The sample was naive CD8+ T cells from PBMCs. The receptors shown here come from a man younger than 30 in good health. Some clones in this sample may be carry-over from other donors' samples.

CDR3 sequence: CASSQERFNTEAFF. CDR3 bases: TGTGCCAGCAGCCAAGAAAGGTTCAACACTGAAGCTTTCTTT. This rearrangement joins TRBV14 to TRBJ1-1; D gene unclear. Germline CDR1 and CDR2: SGHDN and FVKESK. The V and J ends lost 0 bases and 2 bases respectively, with 7 bases between them. This CDR3 is built from 14 residues. Supplemented by reference TRBV14 and TRBJ1-1, the full variable domain reads EAGVTQFPSHSVIEKGQTVTLRCDPISGHDNLYWYRRVMGKEIKFLLHFVKESKQDESGMPNNRFLAERTGGTYSTLKVQPAELEDSGVYFCASSQERFNTEAFFGQGTRLTVV.

The gene calls are TRBV5-8 and TRBJ1-2; TRBD1 might be the D (6 bases). V shed 4 bases and J shed 5 bases, with 18 bases lying between them. The germline gives CDR1 SGHTS, CDR2 YDEGEE. CDR3 length: 15 amino acids. The CDR3 protein is CASSQRTAIYYGYTF. The CDR3 nucleotides are TGTGCCAGCAGCCAAAGGACAGCGATCTATTATGGCTACACCTTC.

V and J are TRBV5-1 and TRBJ2-7, with TRBD1 matching over 7 bases. The CDR3 spans 15 residues. CDR1 is SGHRS, CDR2 YFSETQ, per germline. Trimming cost V 3 bases and J 0 bases; bases outside gene matches: 6. The CDR3 here is CASSWDSLASYEQYF. CDR3 coding DNA: TGCGCCAGCAGCTGGGACAGCCTAGCCTCCTACGAGCAGTACTTC.

V gene TRBV7-3 combines with J gene TRBJ2-1; TRBD1 might be the D (6 bases). Germline V gives CDR1 SGHTA, CDR2 FQGTGA. The CDR3 runs to 14 residues. V gave up 5 bases and J gave up 6 bases, with 14 bases separating them. The CDR3 here is CASSPSPRGNEQFF. The CDR3 coding sequence is TGTGCCAGCAGCCCCTCCCCCAGGGGCAATGAGCAGTTCTTC.

This chain joins TRBV28 and TRBJ1-2, with TRBD1 as a possible D gene (6 bases). CDR1 is MDHEN and CDR2 is SYDVKM in the germline V gene. V lost 8 bases to trimming and J lost 1 base, with 14 bases between them. The CDR3 has 14 residues. CDR3 DNA sequence: TGTGCCAGCCGGGGGCCATCAATTAACTATGGCTACACCTTC. This gives the protein CASRGPSINYGYTF.

V is TRBV5-6 and J is TRBJ1-2, with a tentative D call TRBD1 (5 bases). V dropped 4 bases and J dropped 5 bases, with 9 bases sitting between them. The CDR3 is made up of 12 amino acids. Germline V gene lookup returns CDR1 SGHDT and CDR2 YYEEEE. The CDR3 DNA is TGTGCCAGCAGCGACGACAGATATGGCTACACCTTC. It codes for CASSDDRYGYTF.

This clone was counted once. The chain is built from TRBV5-6 and TRBJ2-7, with D perhaps being TRBD1 or TRBD2 (5 bases each). The V gene's germline CDR1 is SGHDT and CDR2 YYEEEE. This CDR3 spans 15 amino acids. The ends were cut back, 0 bases at V and 5 bases at J, with 15 bases in the middle. The CDR3 is CASSLGGSTPNEQYF. The CDR3, as DNA: TGTGCCAGCAGCTTGGGGGGGAGTACTCCCAACGAGCAGTACTTC.

The chain has TRBV19 and TRBJ2-7; 9 nucleotides match TRBD1. The V gene end was trimmed by 3 bases and the J gene end by 6 bases; junction bases not matched to a gene: 9. CDR3 length: 15 amino acids. Per germline, CDR1 LNHDA and CDR2 SQIVND (reference sequence). CDR3 sequence: CASSISDRGDGEQYF. The CDR3 coding sequence is TGTGCCAGTAGTATTTCCGACAGGGGGGACGGCGAGCAGTACTTC.

The chain employs TRBV11-2 and TRBJ2-6, with D perhaps assigned TRBD1 or TRBD2 (5 bases each). Trimming shortened V by 9 bases and J by 2 bases, and 14 bases separated the two germline ends. Germline V gene data show CDR1 as SGHAT and CDR2 as FQNNGV. This CDR3 has 15 amino acids. Here the CDR3 DNA reads TGTGCCAGTTTGCCTCGGGGCGCTGGGGCCAACGTCCTGACTTTC. The encoded protein is CASLPRGAGANVLTF.

V gene TRBV9 combines with J gene TRBJ2-1; D is ambiguous. The CDR3 consists of 12 residues. Germline V gene lookup returns CDR1 SGDLS and CDR2 YYNGEE. Deletions cut 3 bases from V and 3 bases from J, with 4 bases between. The CDR3 nucleotides read TGTGCCAGCAGCGCCTACTACAATGAGCAGTTCTTC. It is translated as CASSAYYNEQFF.

The genes are TRBV6-6 and TRBJ2-5; 11 nucleotides align to TRBD1. The trim removed 4 bases at V and 4 bases at J, leaving 8 bases unmatched. CDR3 length: 16 amino acids. Germline V gene data show CDR1 as MNHNY and CDR2 as SVGAGI (reference sequence). CDR3 region: CASSWGTGGRGETQYF. The DNA of the CDR3 is TGTGCCAGCAGTTGGGGGACAGGGGGGCGCGGAGAGACCCAGTACTTC.

The chain has TRBV27 and TRBJ1-1; weak D call: TRBD1 (5 bases). V was pared by 6 bases and J by 9 bases, with 20 bases between. Germline V lookup: CDR1 MNHEY, CDR2 SMNVEV (reference sequence). The CDR3 is made up of 14 amino acids. The CDR3 spells CASSASGGTLKAFF. The CDR3 region has the DNA TGTGCCAGCAGCGCCTCCGGGGGGACCCTAAAAGCTTTCTTT.

The chain is built from TRBV10-3 and TRBJ1-2; 9 bases fit TRBD1. V dropped 6 bases and J dropped 5; count of bases not matched to a gene: 22. CDR1 is ENHRY and CDR2 is SYGVKD in the germline V gene. This CDR3 comprises 19 residues. The CDR3 is CAISVTTGGSRPTSYGYTF. CDR3 nucleotides: TGTGCCATCAGCGTAACCACAGGGGGCAGCCGCCCCACATCATATGGCTACACCTTC.

This sequence joins TRBV4-3 and TRBJ2-1, with 7 bases identical to TRBD2. CDR1 and CDR2 (germline): LGHNA, YSLEER. With 6 bases clipped from V and 5 bases from J, the junction kept 7 bases outside the gene matches. The CDR3 length is 14 residues. The CDR3 bases are TGCGCCAGCAGTCGGACTAGTACCCACAATGAGCAGTTCTTC. It encodes CASSRTSTHNEQFF.

The V gene is TRBV27, the J gene TRBJ2-2; D may correspond to TRBD1 or TRBD2 (5 bases each). There are 16 residues in the CDR3. CDR1 and CDR2 from the germline V gene are MNHEY and SMNVEV (reference sequence). V lost 6 bases to trimming and J lost 0 bases, with 14 bases between them. CDR3 DNA sequence: TGTGCCAGCAGCCCGGGACCGAGCCCGAACACCGGGGAGCTGTTTTTT. Translated, it gives CASSPGPSPNTGELFF.

The rearrangement joins TRBV5-6 to TRBJ2-3; 9 bases are shared with TRBD2. Germline-derived CDR1 and CDR2 are SGHDT and YYEEEE. The V segment lost 3 bases and the J segment 2 bases; nucleotides outside the gene matches: 7. The CDR3 length is 16 residues. The CDR3 DNA sequence: TGTGCCAGCAGCTCCCGGACTAGCGCGTACACAGATACGCAGTATTTT. Protein product: CASSSRTSAYTDTQYF.

This chain uses TRBV7-9 with TRBJ1-3; 9 positions match TRBD1. CDR3 size: 13 residues. CDR1 is SEHNR and CDR2 is FQNEAQ in the germline V gene (reference sequence). With 8 bases clipped from V and 6 bases from J, the junction kept 5 bases outside the gene matches. The CDR3 nucleotides read TGTGCCAGCGGCAGGACAGGGGAAAACACCATATATTTT. It yields the protein CASGRTGENTIYF.

This chain links TRBV23-1 with TRBJ1-5, with TRBD1 identical over 8 bases. TRBV23-1 is assigned to the ORF class and has an uncertain function. The CDR3 is made up of 19 amino acids. With 6 bases clipped from V and 1 base from J, the junction kept 17 bases outside the gene matches. Here the CDR3 DNA reads TGCGCCAGCAGCCACGACCTCGACAGGGGAGGGGGGAGCAATCAGCCCCAGCATTTT. This gives the protein CASSHDLDRGGGSNQPQHF.

Notes on this clone: Additional DNA sequences in this sample encode the identical CDR3. The chain has TRBV11-2 and TRBJ2-1; D is ambiguous. Looked up from germline, CDR1 is SGHAT and CDR2 is FQNNGV. V was shortened by 1 base and J by 0 bases, with 10 bases between the two germline ends. The CDR3 sequence is 16 residues long. The DNA of the CDR3 is TGTGCCAGCAGCTTAGTATTGCGGTCCTCCTACAATGAGCAGTTCTTC. Translating gives CASSLVLRSSYNEQFF.